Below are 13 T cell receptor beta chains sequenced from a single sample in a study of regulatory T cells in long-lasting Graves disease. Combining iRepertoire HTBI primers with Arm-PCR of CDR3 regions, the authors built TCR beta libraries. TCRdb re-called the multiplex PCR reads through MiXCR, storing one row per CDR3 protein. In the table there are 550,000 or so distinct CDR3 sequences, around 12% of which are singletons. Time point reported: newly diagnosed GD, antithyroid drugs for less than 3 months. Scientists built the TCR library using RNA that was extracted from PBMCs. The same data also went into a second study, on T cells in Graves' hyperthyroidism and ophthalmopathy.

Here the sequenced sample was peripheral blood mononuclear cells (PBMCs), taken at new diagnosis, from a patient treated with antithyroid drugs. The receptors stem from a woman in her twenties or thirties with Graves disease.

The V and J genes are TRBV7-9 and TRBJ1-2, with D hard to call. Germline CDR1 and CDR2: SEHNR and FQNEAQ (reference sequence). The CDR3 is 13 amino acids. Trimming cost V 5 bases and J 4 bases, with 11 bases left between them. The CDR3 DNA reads TGTGCCAGCAGCCGGGGAGAACCCTATGGCTACACCTTC. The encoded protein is CASSRGEPYGYTF.

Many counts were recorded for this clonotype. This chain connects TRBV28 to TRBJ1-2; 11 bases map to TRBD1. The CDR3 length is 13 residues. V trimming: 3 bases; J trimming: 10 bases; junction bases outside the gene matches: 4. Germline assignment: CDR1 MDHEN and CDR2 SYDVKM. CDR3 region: CASSFWDRGNYTF. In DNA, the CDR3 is TGTGCCAGCAGTTTTTGGGACAGGGGGAACTACACCTTC.

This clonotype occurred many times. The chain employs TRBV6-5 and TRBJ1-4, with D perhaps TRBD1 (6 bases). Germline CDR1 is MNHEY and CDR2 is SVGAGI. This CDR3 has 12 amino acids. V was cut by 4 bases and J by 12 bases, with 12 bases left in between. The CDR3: CASSLQGRELFF. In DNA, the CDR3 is TGTGCCAGCAGTTTACAGGGAAGGGAACTGTTTTTT.

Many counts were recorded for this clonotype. In DNA form, the CDR3 reads TGTGCCAGTAAGGGGGCCAAGGGCGAGGATCGAAACACTGAAGCTTTCTTT. It encodes CASKGAKGEDRNTEAFF. The chain couples TRBV19 to TRBJ1-1; 7 nucleotides match TRBD1. CDR1 and CDR2 (germline): LNHDA, SQIVND (reference sequence). The V and J ends lost 7 bases and 2 bases, in that order; junction bases with no gene match: 16. The CDR3 runs to 17 residues.

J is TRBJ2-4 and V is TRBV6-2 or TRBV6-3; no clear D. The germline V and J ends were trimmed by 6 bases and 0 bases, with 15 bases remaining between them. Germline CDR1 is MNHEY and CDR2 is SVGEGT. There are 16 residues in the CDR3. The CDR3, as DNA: TGTGCCAGCAGCCCCAGACTCGTTCTAGCCAAAAACATTCAGTACTTC. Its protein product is CASSPRLVLAKNIQYF.

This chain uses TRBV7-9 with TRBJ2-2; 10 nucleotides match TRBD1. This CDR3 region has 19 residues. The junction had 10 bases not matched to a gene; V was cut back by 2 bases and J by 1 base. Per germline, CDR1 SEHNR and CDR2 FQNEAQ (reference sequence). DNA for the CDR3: TGTGCCAGCAGCTTAACCTATGGGACAGGGGACGAGAACACCGGGGAGCTGTTTTTT. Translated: CASSLTYGTGDENTGELFF.

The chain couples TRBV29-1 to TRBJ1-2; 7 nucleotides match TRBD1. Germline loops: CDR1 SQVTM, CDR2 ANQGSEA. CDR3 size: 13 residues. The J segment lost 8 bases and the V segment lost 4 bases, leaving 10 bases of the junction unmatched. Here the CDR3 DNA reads TGCAGCGTTGGAGGGACAGCGGGCGTCGGCTACACCTTC. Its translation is CSVGGTAGVGYTF.

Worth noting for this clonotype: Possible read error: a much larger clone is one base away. The CDR3 protein is CASGSPWGRGGSYNEQFF. As DNA, the CDR3 is TGTGCCAGCGGCTCCCCATGGGGCAGGGGGGGCTCCTACAATGAGCAGTTCTTC. The chain links TRBV11-3 to TRBJ2-1; D may match TRBD1 or TRBD2 (7 bases each). The CDR3 is 18 residues long. Between the trimmed V and J ends, which lost 8 bases and 0 bases, there was a span of 23 bases. Germline CDR1 SGHNT, CDR2 YENEEA.

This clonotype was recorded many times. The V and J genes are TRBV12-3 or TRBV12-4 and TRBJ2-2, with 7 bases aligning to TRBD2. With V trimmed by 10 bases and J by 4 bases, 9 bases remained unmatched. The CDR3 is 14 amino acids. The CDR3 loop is CAIPASGVTGELFF. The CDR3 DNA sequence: TGTGCCATCCCGGCTAGCGGCGTCACCGGGGAGCTGTTTTTT.

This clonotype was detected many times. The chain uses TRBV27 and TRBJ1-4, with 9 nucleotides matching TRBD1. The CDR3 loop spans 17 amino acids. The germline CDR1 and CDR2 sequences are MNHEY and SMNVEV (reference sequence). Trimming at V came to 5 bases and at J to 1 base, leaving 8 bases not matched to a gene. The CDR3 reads CASSTTGTGLTNEKLFF. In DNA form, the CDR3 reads TGTGCCAGCAGTACGACCGGGACAGGGTTAACTAATGAAAAACTGTTTTTT.

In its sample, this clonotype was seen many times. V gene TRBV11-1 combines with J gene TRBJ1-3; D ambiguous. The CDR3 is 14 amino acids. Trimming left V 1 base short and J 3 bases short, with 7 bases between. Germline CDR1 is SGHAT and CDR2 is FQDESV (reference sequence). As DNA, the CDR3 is TGTGCCAGCAGCTTAGGCGGACGTGGAAACACCATATATTTT. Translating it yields CASSLGGRGNTIYF.

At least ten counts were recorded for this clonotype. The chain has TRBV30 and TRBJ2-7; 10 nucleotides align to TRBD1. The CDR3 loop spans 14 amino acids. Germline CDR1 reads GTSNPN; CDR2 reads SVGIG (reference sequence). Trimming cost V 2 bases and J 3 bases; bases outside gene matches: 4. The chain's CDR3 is CAWSRGQGSYEQYF. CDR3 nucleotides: TGTGCCTGGAGTCGGGGACAGGGGAGCTACGAGCAGTACTTC.

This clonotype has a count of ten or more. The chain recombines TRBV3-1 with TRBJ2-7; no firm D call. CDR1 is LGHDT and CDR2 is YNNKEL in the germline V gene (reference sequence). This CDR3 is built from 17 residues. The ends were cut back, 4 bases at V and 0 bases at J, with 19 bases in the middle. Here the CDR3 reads CASSRAGGSITSYEQYF. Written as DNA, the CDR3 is TGTGCCAGCAGCCGGGCCGGCGGCTCGATAACCTCCTACGAGCAGTACTTC.